These T cell receptor beta chains were read from a single sample in a study of regulatory T cells in long-lasting Graves disease. TCRdb recomputed calls from the multiplex PCR reads with MiXCR, one row per CDR3 protein. The repertoire consists of 360,000 or so distinct CDR3 sequences, with roughly 15% occurring once and the leading ten covering 20% to 25%. In addition, the sample was reused for a study of T cells in Graves' hyperthyroidism and ophthalmopathy.

This specimen consisted of peripheral blood mononuclear cells (PBMCs), obtained at new diagnosis, from a patient treated with antithyroid drugs. The receptors stem from a woman aged 18-29 years with Graves disease. Each CDR3 is given with its conserved first and last residue. Each record gives: clone size, J gene, D gene, V gene, CDR3 protein, CDR3 DNA. A D gene is named only where the DNA matches it firmly. Only some rows state a clone size, as once, few, many or a class for expanded clones.

abundance: many; j_gene: TRBJ2-3; d_gene: TRBD2; v_gene: TRBV12-3/TRBV12-4; CDR3aa: CASSPLAGGQIDTQYF; CDR3nt: TGTGCCAGCAGTCCTCTAGCGGGAGGGCAAATAGATACGCAGTATTTT
abundance: many; j_gene: TRBJ2-1; d_gene: TRBD1; v_gene: TRBV7-3; CDR3aa: CASSLTGQGVGREQFF; CDR3nt: TGTGCCAGCAGCTTAACGGGACAGGGGGTCGGTAGGGAGCAGTTCTTC
abundance: NA; j_gene: TRBJ2-4; d_gene: TRBD1; v_gene: TRBV5-4; CDR3aa: CASSPGQGRNIQYF; CDR3nt: TGTGCCAGCAGCCCGGGACAGGGTAGGAACATTCAGTACTTC
abundance: many; j_gene: TRBJ2-5; d_gene: TRBD1; v_gene: TRBV7-2; CDR3aa: CASSSAGTGGWETQYF; CDR3nt: TGTGCCAGCAGCTCTGCTGGGACAGGGGGCTGGGAGACCCAGTACTTC
abundance: many; j_gene: TRBJ2-1; d_gene: NA; v_gene: TRBV2; CDR3aa: CASSDLGGSYNEQFF; CDR3nt: TGTGCCAGCAGTGATTTGGGGGGCAGTTACAATGAGCAGTTCTTC
abundance: few; j_gene: TRBJ2-3; d_gene: NA; v_gene: TRBV10-3; CDR3aa: CAISGDADTQYF; CDR3nt: TGTGCCATCAGTGGGGACGCAGATACGCAGTATTTT
abundance: few; j_gene: TRBJ2-2; d_gene: NA; v_gene: TRBV6-1; CDR3aa: CASSPTGVAGELFF; CDR3nt: TGTGCCAGCAGCCCGACCGGGGTGGCCGGGGAGCTGTTTTTT
abundance: few; j_gene: TRBJ1-2; d_gene: NA; v_gene: TRBV10-3; CDR3aa: CAISDRVGGYTF; CDR3nt: TGTGCCATCAGTGACAGGGTTGGGGGCTACACCTTC
abundance: few; j_gene: TRBJ2-7; d_gene: NA; v_gene: TRBV7-2; CDR3aa: CASSTTGTAITEQYF; CDR3nt: TGTGCCAGCAGCACCACCGGAACTGCAATAACCGAGCAGTACTTC
abundance: many; j_gene: TRBJ1-1; d_gene: NA; v_gene: TRBV2; CDR3aa: CASSEAGANLNTEAFF; CDR3nt: TGTGCCAGCAGTGAAGCTGGCGCGAACCTGAACACTGAAGCTTTCTTT
abundance: many; j_gene: TRBJ1-1; d_gene: TRBD1; v_gene: TRBV7-2; CDR3aa: CASSWGQLSEAFF; CDR3nt: TGTGCCAGCAGCTGGGGACAGTTGTCTGAAGCTTTCTTT
abundance: few; j_gene: TRBJ2-7; d_gene: TRBD1; v_gene: TRBV15; CDR3aa: CATSRRTGFYEQYF; CDR3nt: TGTGCCACCAGCAGACGGACAGGTTTCTACGAGCAGTACTTC
abundance: NA; j_gene: TRBJ1-1; d_gene: NA; v_gene: TRBV5-6; CDR3aa: CASSLEGLRTEAFF; CDR3nt: TGTGCCAGCAGCTTGGAAGGCCTACGGACTGAAGCTTTCTTT
abundance: NA; j_gene: TRBJ2-2; d_gene: NA; v_gene: TRBV5-1; CDR3aa: CASSLDAQYTGELFF; CDR3nt: TGCGCCAGCAGCTTAGATGCACAGTACACCGGGGAGCTGTTTTTT
abundance: many; j_gene: TRBJ1-1; d_gene: NA; v_gene: TRBV5-1; CDR3aa: CASSADTEAFF; CDR3nt: TGCGCCAGCAGCGCCGACACTGAAGCTTTCTTT
abundance: NA; j_gene: TRBJ1-5; d_gene: NA; v_gene: TRBV7-9; CDR3aa: CASSSGADARQPQHF; CDR3nt: TGTGCCAGCAGCTCCGGGGCTGACGCCCGTCAGCCCCAGCATTTT
abundance: many; j_gene: TRBJ2-7; d_gene: NA; v_gene: TRBV30; CDR3aa: CAWSAAGSYEQYF; CDR3nt: TGTGCCTGGAGTGCGGCAGGGTCCTACGAGCAGTACTTC
abundance: few; j_gene: TRBJ1-4; d_gene: NA; v_gene: TRBV28; CDR3aa: CASSLAAGATNEKLFF; CDR3nt: TGTGCCAGCAGTCTGGCCGCGGGGGCAACTAATGAAAAACTGTTTTTT
abundance: few; j_gene: TRBJ1-2; d_gene: TRBD1; v_gene: TRBV27; CDR3aa: CASSDPGRQGYGYTF; CDR3nt: TGTGCCAGCAGTGATCCGGGGAGACAGGGCTATGGCTACACCTTC
abundance: few; j_gene: TRBJ2-1; d_gene: TRBD2; v_gene: TRBV6-5; CDR3aa: CASSYGLAGGPYNEQFF; CDR3nt: TGTGCCAGCAGTTACGGGCTAGCGGGGGGTCCTTACAATGAGCAGTTCTTC
abundance: many; j_gene: TRBJ2-7; d_gene: NA; v_gene: TRBV28; CDR3aa: CASVREVRGEQYF; CDR3nt: TGTGCCAGCGTCCGGGAAGTTCGCGGCGAGCAGTACTTC
abundance: few; j_gene: TRBJ1-4; d_gene: TRBD1; v_gene: TRBV29-1; CDR3aa: CSAGQATNEKLFF; CDR3nt: TGCAGCGCGGGACAGGCAACTAATGAAAAACTGTTTTTT
abundance: many; j_gene: TRBJ1-4; d_gene: TRBD1; v_gene: TRBV7-8; CDR3aa: CASSFGTGRGNEKLFF; CDR3nt: TGTGCCAGCAGCTTCGGGACAGGGCGGGGTAATGAAAAACTGTTTTTT
abundance: NA; j_gene: TRBJ2-5; d_gene: TRBD2; v_gene: TRBV4-2; CDR3aa: CASSPSEGLAGVETQYF; CDR3nt: TGTGCCAGCAGCCCCAGCGAGGGACTAGCGGGAGTGGAGACCCAGTACTTC
abundance: NA; j_gene: TRBJ1-1; d_gene: NA; v_gene: TRBV7-2; CDR3aa: CASSPYRNTEAFF; CDR3nt: TGTGCCAGCAGCCCATACCGTAACACTGAAGCTTTCTTT
abundance: many; j_gene: TRBJ1-6; d_gene: NA; v_gene: TRBV3-1; CDR3aa: CASSHQGTLNSPLHF; CDR3nt: TGTGCCAGCAGCCATCAGGGGACATTGAATTCACCCCTCCACTTT
abundance: few; j_gene: TRBJ2-2; d_gene: NA; v_gene: TRBV10-3; CDR3aa: CAISGTASGELFF; CDR3nt: TGTGCCATCAGTGGGACAGCGTCCGGGGAGCTGTTTTTT
abundance: many; j_gene: TRBJ2-2; d_gene: NA; v_gene: TRBV5-1; CDR3aa: CASSLKGVAGELFF; CDR3nt: TGTGCCAGCAGCTTAAAGGGAGTAGCGGGGGAGCTGTTTTTT
abundance: many; j_gene: TRBJ2-7; d_gene: TRBD2; v_gene: TRBV6-1; CDR3aa: CASSWTSGGYEQYF; CDR3nt: TGTGCCAGCAGCTGGACTAGCGGGGGCTACGAGCAGTACTTC
abundance: many; j_gene: TRBJ2-1; d_gene: NA; v_gene: TRBV2; CDR3aa: CASSAWDGNNEQFF; CDR3nt: TGTGCCAGCAGTGCTTGGGACGGCAACAATGAGCAGTTCTTC
abundance: many; j_gene: TRBJ2-3; d_gene: NA; v_gene: TRBV11-1; CDR3aa: CASRSERRLSTDTQYF; CDR3nt: TGTGCCAGCCGCTCGGAGCGCCGCTTAAGCACAGATACGCAGTATTTT
abundance: NA; j_gene: TRBJ2-1; d_gene: TRBD2; v_gene: TRBV9; CDR3aa: CASRGTSGNDEQFF; CDR3nt: TGTGCCAGCAGGGGGACTAGCGGGAATGATGAGCAGTTCTTC
abundance: NA; j_gene: TRBJ2-7; d_gene: NA; v_gene: TRBV29-1; CDR3aa: CSVAGAAFYEQYF; CDR3nt: TGCAGCGTTGCAGGGGCAGCCTTCTACGAGCAGTACTTC
abundance: many; j_gene: TRBJ2-2; d_gene: NA; v_gene: TRBV30; CDR3aa: CAWTNTGELFF; CDR3nt: TGTGCCTGGACCAACACCGGGGAGCTGTTTTTT
abundance: many; j_gene: TRBJ2-5; d_gene: NA; v_gene: TRBV2; CDR3aa: CASKGAGETQYF; CDR3nt: TGTGCCAGCAAGGGTGCTGGGGAGACCCAGTACTTC
abundance: many; j_gene: TRBJ2-1; d_gene: TRBD2; v_gene: TRBV7-3; CDR3aa: CASSHAGGNNEQFF; CDR3nt: TGTGCCAGCAGCCACGCGGGGGGGAACAATGAGCAGTTCTTC
abundance: NA; j_gene: TRBJ2-5; d_gene: TRBD2; v_gene: TRBV6-1; CDR3aa: CASTTGSGGGETQYF; CDR3nt: TGTGCCAGCACCACAGGTAGCGGGGGAGGAGAGACCCAGTACTTC
abundance: once; j_gene: TRBJ2-7; d_gene: TRBD1; v_gene: TRBV5-1; CDR3aa: CASSSDRVGEQYF; CDR3nt: TGCGCCAGCAGTTCGGACAGGGTAGGCGAGCAGTACTTC
abundance: many; j_gene: TRBJ2-7; d_gene: TRBD2; v_gene: TRBV9; CDR3aa: CASSVEWASGDEQYF; CDR3nt: TGTGCCAGCAGCGTAGAATGGGCTAGCGGCGACGAGCAGTACTTC
abundance: few; j_gene: TRBJ2-3; d_gene: NA; v_gene: TRBV10-3; CDR3aa: CAISASKGDYRDTQYF; CDR3nt: TGTGCCATCAGTGCGAGTAAAGGGGATTATAGAGATACGCAGTATTTT
abundance: NA; j_gene: TRBJ2-2; d_gene: TRBD1; v_gene: TRBV2; CDR3aa: CASSLSGTGITGELFF; CDR3nt: TGTGCCAGCAGTTTGTCCGGGACAGGGATTACCGGGGAGCTGTTTTTT
abundance: many; j_gene: TRBJ2-5; d_gene: TRBD2; v_gene: TRBV9; CDR3aa: CASSVSPLAGLQETQYF; CDR3nt: TGTGCCAGCAGCGTATCCCCCCTAGCGGGACTACAAGAGACCCAGTACTTC
abundance: many; j_gene: TRBJ1-6; d_gene: TRBD1; v_gene: TRBV18; CDR3aa: CASSPGTGSSPLHF; CDR3nt: TGTGCCAGCTCACCGGGGACAGGGTCTTCACCCCTCCACTTT
abundance: many; j_gene: TRBJ2-2; d_gene: TRBD2; v_gene: TRBV28; CDR3aa: CASSLLLAGNFENTGELFF; CDR3nt: TGTGCCAGCAGTTTGTTACTAGCGGGGAATTTCGAGAACACCGGGGAGCTGTTTTTT
abundance: few; j_gene: TRBJ2-7; d_gene: TRBD2; v_gene: TRBV6-5; CDR3aa: CASSYLGLAGARTYEQYF; CDR3nt: TGTGCCAGCAGTTACCTCGGACTAGCGGGAGCGCGAACCTACGAGCAGTACTTC
abundance: few; j_gene: TRBJ2-3; d_gene: NA; v_gene: TRBV19; CDR3aa: CASSIPGTDTQYF; CDR3nt: TGTGCCAGTAGTATACCCGGCACAGATACGCAGTATTTT
abundance: NA; j_gene: TRBJ2-3; d_gene: NA; v_gene: TRBV9; CDR3aa: CASSPLGEASTDTQYF; CDR3nt: TGTGCCAGCAGCCCCTTGGGGGAGGCTAGCACAGATACGCAGTATTTT
abundance: many; j_gene: TRBJ2-2; d_gene: NA; v_gene: TRBV2; CDR3aa: CASSVGRMNTGELFF; CDR3nt: TGTGCCAGCAGTGTCGGACGGATGAACACCGGGGAGCTGTTTTTT
abundance: NA; j_gene: TRBJ1-4; d_gene: TRBD1; v_gene: TRBV14; CDR3aa: CASSYTGGAWEKLFF; CDR3nt: TGTGCCAGCAGCTATACAGGGGGCGCATGGGAAAAACTGTTTTTT
abundance: NA; j_gene: TRBJ1-1; d_gene: NA; v_gene: TRBV7-9; CDR3aa: CASSPFESRNTEAFF; CDR3nt: TGTGCCAGCAGTCCGTTCGAGTCGCGGAACACTGAAGCTTTCTTT
abundance: many; j_gene: TRBJ1-1; d_gene: NA; v_gene: TRBV3-1; CDR3aa: CASSQVGRTEAFF; CDR3nt: TGTGCCAGCAGCCAGGTTGGGAGGACTGAAGCTTTCTTT
abundance: few; j_gene: TRBJ2-6; d_gene: TRBD1; v_gene: TRBV29-1; CDR3aa: CSAGGDRGLSGANVLTF; CDR3nt: TGCAGCGCTGGGGGGGACAGGGGGCTCTCTGGGGCCAACGTCCTGACTTTC
abundance: few; j_gene: TRBJ2-4; d_gene: NA; v_gene: TRBV6-2/TRBV6-3; CDR3aa: CASSPQSIQYF; CDR3nt: TGTGCCAGCAGCCCACAAAGCATTCAGTACTTC
abundance: many; j_gene: TRBJ1-1; d_gene: NA; v_gene: TRBV27; CDR3aa: CASSPTGTEAFF; CDR3nt: TGTGCCAGCAGCCCCACAGGGACTGAAGCTTTCTTT